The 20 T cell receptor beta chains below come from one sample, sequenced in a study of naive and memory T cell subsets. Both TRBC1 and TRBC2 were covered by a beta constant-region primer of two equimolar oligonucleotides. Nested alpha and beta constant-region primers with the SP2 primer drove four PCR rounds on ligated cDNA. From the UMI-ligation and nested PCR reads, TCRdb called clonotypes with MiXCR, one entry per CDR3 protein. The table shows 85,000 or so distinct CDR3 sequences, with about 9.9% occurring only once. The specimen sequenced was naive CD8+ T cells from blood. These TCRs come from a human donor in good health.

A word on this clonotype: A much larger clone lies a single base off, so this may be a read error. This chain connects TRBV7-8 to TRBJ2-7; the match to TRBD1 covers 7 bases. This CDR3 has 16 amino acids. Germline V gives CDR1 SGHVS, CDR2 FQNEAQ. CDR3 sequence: CASSEPPDRVSYGQYF. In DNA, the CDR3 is TGTGCCAGCAGCGAACCTCCCGACAGGGTTTCCTACGGGCAGTACTTC.

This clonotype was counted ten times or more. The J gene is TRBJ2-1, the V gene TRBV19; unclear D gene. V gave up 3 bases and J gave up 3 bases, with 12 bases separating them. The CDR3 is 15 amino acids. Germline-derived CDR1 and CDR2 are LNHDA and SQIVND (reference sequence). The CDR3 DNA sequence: TGTGCCAGTAGTATCCGAGGCCCGGACTACAATGAGCAGTTCTTC. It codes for CASSIRGPDYNEQFF.

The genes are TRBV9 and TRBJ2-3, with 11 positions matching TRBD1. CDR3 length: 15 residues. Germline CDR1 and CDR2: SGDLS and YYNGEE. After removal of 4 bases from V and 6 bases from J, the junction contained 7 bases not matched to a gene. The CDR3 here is CASSLRTGGADTQYF. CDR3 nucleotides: TGTGCCAGCAGCCTCCGGACAGGGGGCGCGGATACGCAGTATTTT.

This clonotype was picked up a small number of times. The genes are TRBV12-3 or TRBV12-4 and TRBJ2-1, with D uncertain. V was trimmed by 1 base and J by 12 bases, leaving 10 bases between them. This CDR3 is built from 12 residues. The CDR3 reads CASSLGGLGQFF. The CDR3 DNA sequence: TGTGCCAGCAGTTTAGGCGGTCTGGGGCAGTTCTTC.

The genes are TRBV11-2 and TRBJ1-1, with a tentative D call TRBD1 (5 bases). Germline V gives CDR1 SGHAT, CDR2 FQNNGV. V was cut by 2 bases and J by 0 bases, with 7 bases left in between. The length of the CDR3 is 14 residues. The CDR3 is CASSLWGMNTEAFF. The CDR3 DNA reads TGTGCCAGCAGCTTATGGGGGATGAACACTGAAGCTTTCTTT.

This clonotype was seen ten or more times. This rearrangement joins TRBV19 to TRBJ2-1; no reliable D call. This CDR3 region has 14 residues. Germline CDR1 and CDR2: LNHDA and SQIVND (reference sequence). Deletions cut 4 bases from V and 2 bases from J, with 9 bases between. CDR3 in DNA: TGTGCCAGTAGTAGCCCCCAGGCCTACAATGAGCAGTTCTTC. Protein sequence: CASSSPQAYNEQFF.

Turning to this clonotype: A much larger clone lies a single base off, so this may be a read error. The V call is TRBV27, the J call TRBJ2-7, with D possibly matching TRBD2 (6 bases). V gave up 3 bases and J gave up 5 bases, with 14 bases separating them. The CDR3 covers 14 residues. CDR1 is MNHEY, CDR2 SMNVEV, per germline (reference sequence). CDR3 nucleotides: TGTGCCAGCAGTTTTGGGGGGTTCGGCCACGAGCAGTACTTC. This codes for CASSFGGFGHEQYF.

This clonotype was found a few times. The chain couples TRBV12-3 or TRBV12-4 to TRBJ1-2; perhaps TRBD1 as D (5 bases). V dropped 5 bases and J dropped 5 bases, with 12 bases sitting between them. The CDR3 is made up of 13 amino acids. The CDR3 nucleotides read TGTGCCAGCAGTGTCGGGGCCGAGTATGGCTACACCTTC. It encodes CASSVGAEYGYTF.

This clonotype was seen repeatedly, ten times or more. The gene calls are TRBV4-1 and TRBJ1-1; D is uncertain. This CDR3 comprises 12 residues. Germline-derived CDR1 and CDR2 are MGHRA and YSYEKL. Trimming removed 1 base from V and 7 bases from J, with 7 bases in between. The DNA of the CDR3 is TGCGCCAGCAGCCAAGGAGGGAGTGAAGCTTTCTTT. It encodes CASSQGGSEAFF.

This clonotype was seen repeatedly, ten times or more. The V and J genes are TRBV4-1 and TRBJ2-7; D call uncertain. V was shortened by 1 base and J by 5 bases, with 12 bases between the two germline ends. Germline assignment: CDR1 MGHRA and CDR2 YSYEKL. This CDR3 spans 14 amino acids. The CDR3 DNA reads TGCGCCAGCAGCCAAGGGACCAGCGAACACGAGCAGTACTTC. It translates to CASSQGTSEHEQYF.

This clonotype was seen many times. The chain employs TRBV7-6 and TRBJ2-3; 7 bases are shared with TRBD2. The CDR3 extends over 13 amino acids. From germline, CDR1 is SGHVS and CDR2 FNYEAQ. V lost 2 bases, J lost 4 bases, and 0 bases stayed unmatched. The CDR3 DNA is TGTGCCAGCAGCTTACTAGCGGCAGATACGCAGTATTTT. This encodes CASSLLAADTQYF.

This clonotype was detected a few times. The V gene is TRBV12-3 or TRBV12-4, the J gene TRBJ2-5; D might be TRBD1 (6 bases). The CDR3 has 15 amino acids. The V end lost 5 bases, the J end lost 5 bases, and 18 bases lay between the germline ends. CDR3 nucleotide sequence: TGTGCCAGCAGTCCAGGGACAACGACCGGGGAGACCCAGTACTTC. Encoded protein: CASSPGTTTGETQYF.

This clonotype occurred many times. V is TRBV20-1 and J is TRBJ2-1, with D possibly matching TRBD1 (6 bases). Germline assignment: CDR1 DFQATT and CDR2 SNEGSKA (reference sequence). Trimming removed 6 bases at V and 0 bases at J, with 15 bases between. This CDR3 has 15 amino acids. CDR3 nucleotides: TGCAGTGCCCCACGATACAGGGTCTCCTACAATGAGCAGTTCTTC. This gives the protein CSAPRYRVSYNEQFF.

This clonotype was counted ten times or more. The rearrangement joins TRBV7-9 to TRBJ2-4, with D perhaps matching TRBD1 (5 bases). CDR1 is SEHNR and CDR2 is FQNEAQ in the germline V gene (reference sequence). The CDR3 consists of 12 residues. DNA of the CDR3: TGTGCTTCCCAGGGTTCGGAAAACATTCAGTACTTC. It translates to CASQGSENIQYF.

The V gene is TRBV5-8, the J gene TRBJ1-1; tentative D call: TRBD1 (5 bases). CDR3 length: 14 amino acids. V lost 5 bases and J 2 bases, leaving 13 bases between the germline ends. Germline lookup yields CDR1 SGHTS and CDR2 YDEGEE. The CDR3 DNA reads TGTGCCAGCAGTTACGGACAATTCAACACTGAAGCTTTCTTT. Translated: CASSYGQFNTEAFF.

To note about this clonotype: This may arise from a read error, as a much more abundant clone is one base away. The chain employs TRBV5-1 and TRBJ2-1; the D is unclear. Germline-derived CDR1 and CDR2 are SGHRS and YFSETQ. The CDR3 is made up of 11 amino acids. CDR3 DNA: TGCGCCAGCAGCTGGAACAATAAGCAGTTCTTC. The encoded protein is CASSWNNKQFF. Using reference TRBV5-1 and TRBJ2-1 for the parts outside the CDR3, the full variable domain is KAGVTQTPRYLIKTRGQQVTLSCSPISGHRSVSWYQQTPGQGLQFLFEYFSETQRNKGNFPGRFSGRQFSNSRSEMNVSTLELGDSALYLCASSWNNKQFFGPGTRLTVL.

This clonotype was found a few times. The CDR3 loop reads CASSRLADTDTQYF. CDR3 sequence (DNA): TGTGCCAGCAGTCGACTAGCGGACACAGATACGCAGTATTTT. The genes are TRBV6-6 and TRBJ2-3; 9 bases match TRBD2. The CDR3 sequence is 14 residues long. Germline V CDR1 and CDR2: MNHNY, SVGAGI (reference sequence). Trimming at V came to 5 bases and at J to 2 bases, leaving 2 bases not matched to a gene.

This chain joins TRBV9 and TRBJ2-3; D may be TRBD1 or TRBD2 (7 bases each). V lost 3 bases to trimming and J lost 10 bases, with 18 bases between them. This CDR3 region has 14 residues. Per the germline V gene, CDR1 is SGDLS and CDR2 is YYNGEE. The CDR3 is CASSATGRGRSQYF. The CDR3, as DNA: TGTGCCAGCAGCGCGACAGGGCGGGGGAGATCGCAGTATTTT.

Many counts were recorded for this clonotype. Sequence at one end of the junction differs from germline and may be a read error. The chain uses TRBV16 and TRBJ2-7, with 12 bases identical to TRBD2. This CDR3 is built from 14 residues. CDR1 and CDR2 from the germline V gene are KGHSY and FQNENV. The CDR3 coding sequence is TGTGCCAGCAGCCTTCACGGTCCTAGCGGGAGGGCCGACTTC. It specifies CASSLHGPSGRADF.

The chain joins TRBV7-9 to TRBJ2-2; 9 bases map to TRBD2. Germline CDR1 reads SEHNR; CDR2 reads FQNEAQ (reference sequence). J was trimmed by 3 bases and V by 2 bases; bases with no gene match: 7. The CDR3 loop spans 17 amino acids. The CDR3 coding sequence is TGTGCCAGCAGCTTATTGACTAGCGGTTATTACACCGGGGAGCTGTTTTTT. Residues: CASSLLTSGYYTGELFF.